The T cell receptor (beta chain) described here comes from a study of T cells in localized non-small cell lung cancer. Study findings and constraints: There was higher T cell clonality in uninvolved adjacent lung than in tumor, and it was highest there. The appearance of a median 57 of the top 100 tumor clones was seen in adjacent lung. Higher blood T cell density went with longer overall survival. Investigators sequenced only a single tumor region, leaving heterogeneity possible.

On this clone: Its antigen is still unknown.

Using immunoSEQ multiplex PCR, the repertoire was profiled, and TCRdb retains in-frame clones only, with some absent. Among about 28,000 clones listed, more than 65% were seen once. The CDR3 has 15 amino acids. Germline V gene data show CDR1 as MGHRA and CDR2 as YSYEKL. V shed 2 bases and J shed 2 bases, with 10 bases lying between them. The material was peripheral blood mononuclear cells, obtained before any cancer treatment. The sequence came from a man aged 40 to 70 with stage III lung adenocarcinoma. The gene calls are TRBV4-1 and TRBJ1-3; the D gene is possibly TRBD1 (5 bases). As DNA, the CDR3 is TGCGCCAGCAGCCAATCGACAGCAACTGGAAACACCATATATTTT. The encoded protein is CASSQSTATGNTIYF.